The 28 T cell receptor beta chains reported below all come from one sample, sequenced in a study of blood T cell repertoires in COVID-19. Assay used: immunoSEQ multiplex PCR; TCRdb lists only in-frame clones, some missing. This sample has approximately 85,000 clones, with about nine tenths found just once. The sample taken for sequencing was peripheral blood. Every receptor here comes from a man aged 50 to 60 with acute or convalescent COVID-19.

V is TRBV5-1 and J is TRBJ2-2; a weak D match, TRBD2 (6 bases). V gave up 4 bases and J gave up 6 bases, with 16 bases separating them. The germline V gene has CDR1 SGHRS and CDR2 YFSETQ. The CDR3 has 15 residues. In DNA, the CDR3 is TGCGCCAGCAGCACGCACCGACCGGGGGCCGGGGAGCTGTTTTTT. This encodes CASSTHRPGAGELFF.

The chain carries TRBV7-8 and TRBJ2-7, with 8 bases matching TRBD1. This CDR3 has 15 residues. Losses at the gene ends were 5 bases for V and 4 bases for J; bases not matched to a gene: 10. Germline assignment: CDR1 SGHVS and CDR2 FQNEAQ. The CDR3: CASSPAGTGLYEQYF. The CDR3 DNA sequence: TGTGCCAGCAGCCCCGCCGGGACAGGTCTGTACGAGCAGTACTTC.

The rearrangement uses TRBV7-9 and TRBJ1-2; D is ambiguous. Trimming pared 0 bases from V and 8 bases from J, leaving 10 bases between. Germline assignment: CDR1 SEHNR and CDR2 FQNEAQ (reference sequence). The CDR3 has 13 residues. CDR3 in amino acids: CASSLAAGFGYTF. The CDR3 coding sequence is TGTGCCAGCAGCTTAGCGGCGGGGTTCGGCTACACCTTC.

The chain uses TRBV28 and TRBJ2-7; weak D call: TRBD1 (7 bases). The CDR3 loop spans 15 amino acids. The V gene lost 4 bases and the J gene lost 3 bases, with 16 bases spanning the gap. Germline V gene sequence: CDR1 MDHEN, CDR2 SYDVKM. The CDR3 loop is CASSYVAGTDYEQYF. The CDR3 bases are TGTGCCAGCAGTTACGTCGCGGGGACAGACTACGAGCAGTACTTC.

V is TRBV29-1 and J is TRBJ2-1; TRBD2 agrees at 14 bases. CDR3 length: 16 amino acids. The trim removed 6 bases at V and 5 bases at J, leaving 9 bases unmatched. CDR1 is SQVTM, CDR2 ANQGSEA, per germline. CDR3 nucleotides: TGCAGCGTCTCATCCTGGGGACTAGCGGGAGACAATGAGCAGTTCTTC. Translated, it gives CSVSSWGLAGDNEQFF.

The chain links TRBV11-2 to TRBJ2-7, with 8 bases matching TRBD1. The V gene end was trimmed by 5 bases and the J gene end by 5 bases; junction bases not matched to a gene: 5. Germline V gives CDR1 SGHAT, CDR2 FQNNGV. This CDR3 spans 13 amino acids. The CDR3 DNA reads as TGTGCCAGCAGCCTGGACAGGGAACACGAGCAGTACTTC. This codes for CASSLDREHEQYF.

The rearrangement joins TRBV21-1 to TRBJ2-3; TRBD1, the D gene given by the table, was not confirmed from the DNA. TRBV21-1 is a pseudogene locus. The length of the CDR3 is 16 residues. The CDR3 coding sequence is TGTGCCAGCAGCAAAGGGGAGACAGGGTACACAGATACGCAGTATTTT. Translating it yields CASSKGETGYTDTQYF.

CDR3 coding DNA: TGTGCCAGCAGCTTAGACAGGGAGAATGGCTACACCTTC. This encodes CASSLDRENGYTF. J is TRBJ1-2 and V is TRBV7-8; the D gene is possibly TRBD1 (6 bases). V was clipped by 1 base and J by 6 bases, with 9 bases between them. The CDR3 has 13 amino acids. Looked up from germline, CDR1 is SGHVS and CDR2 is FQNEAQ.

The genes are TRBV10-1 and TRBJ1-1; 7 bases match TRBD1. V shed 6 bases and J 5 bases; nucleotides not matched to a gene: 3. CDR1 WNHNN and CDR2 SYGVQD come from the germline V gene (reference sequence). The CDR3 is 12 amino acids. CDR3 region: CASSEQGTEAFF. In DNA form, the CDR3 reads TGCGCCAGCAGCGAACAGGGGACTGAAGCTTTCTTT.

This clone was counted between two and nine times. The chain uses TRBV7-2 and TRBJ2-7; perhaps TRBD2 as D (6 bases). The CDR3 is 15 residues long. V lost 5 bases and J lost 6, with 20 bases in between. CDR1 is SGHTA, CDR2 FQGNSA, per germline. In DNA, the CDR3 is TGTGCCAGCAGCCGGGACTCCCTCCTGGGTCGCGAGCAGTACGTC. It translates to CASSRDSLLGREQYV.

The chain links TRBV6-5 to TRBJ2-5; 9 bases are a match to TRBD1. The CDR3 spans 14 residues. Germline trimming cut 5 bases from V and 4 bases from J; bases unmatched to any gene: 5. Germline values: CDR1 MNHEY, CDR2 SVGAGI. The CDR3 DNA sequence: TGTGCCAGCAGTCGACAGACAGGGGGAGAGACCCAGTACTTC. Residues: CASSRQTGGETQYF.

The chain joins TRBV30 to TRBJ2-1; 9 nucleotides align to TRBD2. Looked up from germline, CDR1 is GTSNPN and CDR2 is SVGIG (reference sequence). The V gene end was trimmed by 5 bases and the J gene end by 0 bases; junction bases not matched to a gene: 5. This CDR3 spans 15 amino acids. The CDR3 DNA reads as TGTGCCTGGGGAAGCGGGGGGCCCTCCTACAATGAGCAGTTCTTC. Protein sequence: CAWGSGGPSYNEQFF. The full variable domain, with the rest looked up from reference TRBV30 and TRBJ2-1, is SQTIHQWPATLVQPVGSPLSLECTVEGTSNPNLYWYRQAAGRGLQLLFYSVGIGQISSEVPQNLSASRPQDRQFILSSKKLLLSDSGFYLCAWGSGGPSYNEQFFGPGTRLTVL.

The chain couples TRBV7-8 to TRBJ2-1, with 7 nucleotides matching TRBD1. Germline V gene sequence: CDR1 SGHVS, CDR2 FQNEAQ. This CDR3 region has 15 residues. The J segment lost 5 bases and the V segment lost 3 bases, leaving 7 bases of the junction unmatched. The CDR3 sequence is CASSFYGQADNEQFF. The CDR3 region has the DNA TGTGCCAGCAGCTTCTACGGACAGGCCGACAATGAGCAGTTCTTC.

This clone was found a few times. V gene TRBV5-5 combines with J gene TRBJ1-2, with D hard to call. CDR1 and CDR2 (germline): SGHKS, YYEKEE (reference sequence). This CDR3 has 13 amino acids. Between the trimmed V and J ends, which lost 0 bases and 7 bases, there was a span of 10 bases. The DNA of the CDR3 is TGTGCCAGCAGCTTGGGGAGAGCCGGTGGCTACACCTTC. Amino acid sequence: CASSLGRAGGYTF.

To note about this clone: Additional DNA sequences in this sample encode the identical CDR3. This sequence joins TRBV19 and TRBJ2-2; D gene ambiguous. V was shortened by 3 bases and J by 4 bases, with 3 bases between the two germline ends. This CDR3 region has 12 residues. CDR1 LNHDA and CDR2 SQIVND come from the germline V gene (reference sequence). CDR3 in amino acids: CASSISTGELFF. CDR3 in DNA: TGTGCCAGTAGTATTAGCACCGGGGAGCTGTTTTTT. Supplemented by reference TRBV19 and TRBJ2-2, the full variable domain reads DGGITQSPKYLFRKEGQNVTLSCEQNLNHDAMYWYRQDPGQGLRLIYYSQIVNDFQKGDIAEGYSVSREKKESFPLTVTSAQKNPTAFYLCASSISTGELFFGEGSRLTVL.

This clone was counted once. The V and J genes are TRBV7-2 and TRBJ1-6; the match to TRBD1 covers 8 bases. This CDR3 is 13 amino acids long. CDR1 SGHTA and CDR2 FQGNSA come from the germline V gene. With 9 bases clipped from V and 10 bases from J, the junction kept 8 bases outside the gene matches. CDR3 coding DNA: TGTGCCAGTGGGACAGGAGTAAACTCACCCCTCCACTTT. Translation gives CASGTGVNSPLHF.

This chain joins TRBV2 and TRBJ2-5, with D maybe TRBD2 (7 bases). There are 17 residues in the CDR3. V lost 0 bases, J lost 2 bases, and 16 bases lay in between. Germline loops: CDR1 SNHLY, CDR2 FYNNEI. The CDR3 here is CASSEAWGGPAQETQYF. The CDR3 DNA reads TGTGCCAGCAGTGAAGCTTGGGGGGGCCCTGCGCAAGAGACCCAGTACTTC.

The J gene is TRBJ1-2, the V gene TRBV30, with 9 bases matching TRBD1. The junction had 10 bases not matched to a gene; V was cut back by 5 bases and J by 9 bases. The germline V gene encodes CDR1 GTSNPN and CDR2 SVGIG (reference sequence). This CDR3 is 13 amino acids long. The CDR3 protein is CAWAGQGITSYTF. The CDR3 DNA follows: TGTGCCTGGGCGGGACAGGGAATAACGAGCTACACCTTC.

The chain employs TRBV5-5 and TRBJ1-3, with D unclear. Germline V CDR1 and CDR2: SGHKS, YYEKEE (reference sequence). The CDR3 has 17 residues. V gave up 5 bases and J gave up 0 bases, with 18 bases separating them. CDR3 in amino acids: CASRMRASLTSGNTIYF. As DNA, the CDR3 is TGTGCCAGCAGGATGAGGGCTTCTTTAACCTCTGGAAACACCATATATTTT.

The chain is built from TRBV7-9 and TRBJ1-2; 8 bases match TRBD1. CDR1 SEHNR and CDR2 FQNEAQ come from the germline V gene (reference sequence). The V segment lost 5 bases and the J segment 6 bases; nucleotides outside the gene matches: 2. The CDR3 has 12 amino acids. The CDR3 sequence is CASSQDRDGYTF. The CDR3 nucleotides are TGTGCCAGCAGCCAGGACAGGGATGGCTACACCTTC.

The rearrangement uses TRBV11-1 and TRBJ2-2; TRBD1 agrees at 9 bases. With V trimmed by 0 bases and J by 1 base, 0 bases remained unmatched. The germline gives CDR1 SGHAT, CDR2 FQDESV (reference sequence). CDR3 length: 16 amino acids. CDR3 sequence (DNA): TGTGCCAGCAGCTTAGCGGGACAGGGGAACACCGGGGAGCTGTTTTTT. Its protein product is CASSLAGQGNTGELFF. Full variable domain (missing parts from reference TRBV11-1 and TRBJ2-2): EAEVAQSPRYKITEKSQAVAFWCDPISGHATLYWYRQILGQGPELLVQFQDESVVDDSQLPKDRFSAERLKGVDSTLKIQPAELGDSAMYLCASSLAGQGNTGELFFGEGSRLTVL.

The J gene is TRBJ1-1, the V gene TRBV5-1, with 7 bases aligning to TRBD1. CDR3 length: 15 amino acids. V was clipped by 3 bases and J by 0 bases; unmatched bases: 5. Germline V gives CDR1 SGHRS, CDR2 YFSETQ. In DNA, the CDR3 is TGCGCCAGCAGCTCCCGACAGGGCTTGAACACTGAAGCTTTCTTT. It encodes CASSSRQGLNTEAFF.

The V and J genes are TRBV7-9 and TRBJ2-3, with 8 bases aligning to TRBD2. The CDR3 is made up of 15 amino acids. From germline, CDR1 is SEHNR and CDR2 FQNEAQ (reference sequence). V lost 4 bases to trimming and J lost 4 bases; unmatched junction nucleotides: 7. This CDR3 is CASSSPGLDPDTQYF. The CDR3 region has the DNA TGTGCCAGCAGCTCCCCGGGACTAGATCCAGATACGCAGTATTTT.

The V call is TRBV7-9, the J call TRBJ2-7, with 9 bases that match TRBD2. Germline V gene data show CDR1 as SEHNR and CDR2 as FQNEAQ (reference sequence). The CDR3 runs 14 residues. V trimming: 3 bases; J trimming: 4 bases; junction bases outside the gene matches: 4. The CDR3 sequence: CASSFSGREYEQYF. DNA of the CDR3: TGTGCCAGCAGCTTTAGCGGGAGAGAGTACGAGCAGTACTTC. The full variable domain, with the rest looked up from reference TRBV7-9 and TRBJ2-7, is DTGVSQNPRHKITKRGQNVTFRCDPISEHNRLYWYRQTLGQGPEFLTYFQNEAQLEKSRLLSDRFSAERPKGSFSTLEIQRTEQGDSAMYLCASSFSGREYEQYFGPGTRLTVT.

The chain joins TRBV11-1 to TRBJ1-6; 7 bases align to TRBD1. In germline, CDR1 is SGHAT, CDR2 FQDESV (reference sequence). V trimming: 1 base; J trimming: 10 bases; junction bases outside the gene matches: 4. There are 14 residues in the CDR3. CDR3 nucleotide sequence: TGTGCCAGCAGCTTAGACAGGGGAAACTCACCCCTCCACTTT. This codes for CASSLDRGNSPLHF.

This clone was seen a handful of times. CDR3 region: CASGLDIPNTGELFF. The CDR3 DNA reads as TGTGCTAGTGGCCTGGACATTCCGAACACCGGGGAGCTGTTTTTT. The chain carries TRBV12-5 and TRBJ2-2, with TRBD1 as a possible D gene (5 bases). The germline V gene has CDR1 LGHNT and CDR2 FRNRAP. The CDR3 totals 15 residues. The V end lost 6 bases, the J end lost 0 bases, and 11 bases lay between the germline ends.

This CDR3 reads CASSLTQGETQYF. CDR3 in DNA: TGTGCCAGCAGCCTTACACAGGGCGAGACCCAGTACTTC. J is TRBJ2-5 and V is TRBV11-3; tentative D call: TRBD1 (6 bases). This CDR3 is built from 13 residues. From germline, CDR1 is SGHNT and CDR2 YENEEA. Between the trimmed V and J ends, which lost 5 bases and 5 bases, there was a span of 12 bases.

This clone showed up just once. The chain is built from TRBV3-1 (or the pseudogene TRBV3-2) and TRBJ2-3; the D gene is possibly TRBD1 (5 bases). The CDR3 is made up of 13 amino acids. Germline values: CDR1 LGHDT, CDR2 YNNKEL (reference sequence). The V gene lost 3 bases and the J gene lost 3 bases, with 7 bases spanning the gap. In DNA, the CDR3 is TGTGCCAGCAGCCACTCAGGGACAGATACGCAGTATTTT. As protein: CASSHSGTDTQYF.